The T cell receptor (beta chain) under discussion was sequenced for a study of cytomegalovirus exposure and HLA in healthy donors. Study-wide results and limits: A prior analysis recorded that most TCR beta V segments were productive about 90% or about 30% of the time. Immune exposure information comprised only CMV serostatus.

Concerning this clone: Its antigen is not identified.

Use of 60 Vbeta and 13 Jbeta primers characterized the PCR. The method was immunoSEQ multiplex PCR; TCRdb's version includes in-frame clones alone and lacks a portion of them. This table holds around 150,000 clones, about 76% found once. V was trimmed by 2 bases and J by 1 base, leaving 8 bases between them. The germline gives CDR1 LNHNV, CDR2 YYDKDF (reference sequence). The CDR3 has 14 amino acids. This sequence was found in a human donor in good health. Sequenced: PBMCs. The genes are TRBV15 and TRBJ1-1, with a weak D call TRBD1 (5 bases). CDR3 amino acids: CATSRPTGNTEAFF. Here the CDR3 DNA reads TGTGCCACCAGCAGACCAACAGGGAACACTGAAGCTTTCTTT.